A single sample is the source of the 28 T cell receptor beta chains below, sequenced in a study of cytomegalovirus exposure and HLA in healthy donors. The PCR had 60 Vbeta and 13 Jbeta primers. TCRdb's copy holds only in-frame clones and misses some; the assay was immunoSEQ multiplex PCR. Of roughly 97,000 clones detected, over 8% appear once; the ten largest clones hold 5% to 5.5%. Sequencing was performed on PBMCs. The receptor source for this set is a man over 45 in good health and CMV-seropositive.

This chain connects TRBV6-1 to TRBJ2-5, with 7 bases matching TRBD1. Per the germline V gene, CDR1 is MNHNS and CDR2 is SASEGT. V gave up 7 bases and J gave up 5 bases; unmatched junction bases: 13. CDR3 length: 15 residues. This CDR3 is CASTEGGLWRETQYF. The CDR3 DNA is TGTGCCAGCACCGAAGGGGGCCTGTGGAGGGAGACCCAGTACTTC.

This clone was counted a few times. The V gene is TRBV2, the J gene TRBJ2-1, with 9 bases fitting TRBD1. Looked up from germline, CDR1 is SNHLY and CDR2 is FYNNEI. CDR3 length equals 15 residues. V dropped 6 bases and J dropped 5; count of bases not matched to a gene: 8. The CDR3 region is CASRETGGTDNEQFF. DNA of the CDR3: TGTGCCAGCAGGGAGACAGGGGGGACAGACAATGAGCAGTTCTTC.

There are a few counts of this clone. The gene calls are TRBV28 and TRBJ1-2, with D possibly being TRBD1 (6 bases). V was clipped by 5 bases and J by 4 bases, with 17 bases between them. The CDR3 totals 15 residues. Per the germline V gene, CDR1 is MDHEN and CDR2 is SYDVKM. CDR3 in DNA: TGTGCCAGCAGTGCCTCAGGGGCGAATTCCTATGGCTACACCTTC. Amino acid sequence: CASSASGANSYGYTF.

This clone was counted a few times. The rearrangement links TRBV5-1 to TRBJ1-4; 7 bases fit TRBD1. The CDR3 loop spans 15 amino acids. Germline CDR1 and CDR2: SGHRS and YFSETQ. V gave up 0 bases and J gave up 7 bases; unmatched junction bases: 6. The CDR3 spells CASSLGGTVVEKLFF. Here the CDR3 DNA reads TGCGCCAGCAGCTTGGGAGGGACAGTGGTTGAAAAACTGTTTTTT.

The chain carries TRBV7-9 and TRBJ2-5; 9 positions match TRBD2. V dropped 5 bases and J dropped 5; count of bases not matched to a gene: 12. The germline V gene has CDR1 SEHNR and CDR2 FQNEAQ (reference sequence). This CDR3 has 16 residues. CDR3 sequence reads: CASSQRTSALGETQYF. In DNA, the CDR3 is TGTGCCAGCAGCCAGAGGACTAGCGCGCTGGGTGAGACCCAGTACTTC.

The rearrangement joins TRBV19 to TRBJ2-7; a possible D gene is TRBD1 (5 bases). Trimming removed 5 bases at V and 2 bases at J, with 16 bases between. The CDR3 is made up of 15 amino acids. Per germline, CDR1 LNHDA and CDR2 SQIVND (reference sequence). The CDR3 spells CASSSQGHPAYEQYF. The DNA of the CDR3 is TGTGCCAGTAGTTCCCAAGGACATCCCGCCTACGAGCAGTACTTC.

The chain couples TRBV5-6 to TRBJ1-1; D is unclear. The CDR3 has 13 residues. Trimming removed 2 bases from V and 4 bases from J, with 9 bases in between. Germline loops: CDR1 SGHDT, CDR2 YYEEEE. Here the CDR3 DNA reads TGTGCCAGCAGCTTAACAGCCAGCACTGAAGCTTTCTTT. Its protein product is CASSLTASTEAFF. The full variable domain, with the rest looked up from reference TRBV5-6 and TRBJ1-1, is DAGVTQSPTHLIKTRGQQVTLRCSPKSGHDTVSWYQQALGQGPQFIFQYYEEEERQRGNFPDRFSGHQFPNYSSELNVNALLLGDSALYLCASSLTASTEAFFGQGTRLTVV.

V and J are TRBV11-3 and TRBJ2-3, with 7 positions matching TRBD1. V lost 5 bases and J lost 2; bases outside the gene matches: 7. This CDR3 is 15 amino acids long. Germline CDR1 and CDR2: SGHNT and YENEEA. The CDR3 sequence is CASSRGQDITDTQYF. The CDR3 nucleotides read TGTGCCAGCAGCCGCGGACAGGATATCACAGATACGCAGTATTTT.

This clone showed up just a few times. The rearrangement joins TRBV18 to TRBJ2-4; 8 bases line up with TRBD2. CDR3 length: 18 residues. CDR1 and CDR2 (germline): KGHSH, LQKENI. Unmatched junction bases numbered 12, after V lost 2 bases and J lost 3 bases. Written as DNA, the CDR3 is TGTGCCAGCTCACCAAGGCGGGGGGCCGGCGAAAGCAAAAACATTCAGTACTTC. Protein sequence: CASSPRRGAGESKNIQYF.

In this sample, this clone turned up a few times. V gene TRBV6-6 combines with J gene TRBJ1-3; a weak D match, TRBD1 (6 bases). Germline CDR1 is MNHNY and CDR2 is SVGAGI (reference sequence). Trimming stripped 4 bases from V and 3 bases from J, with 13 bases between. The CDR3 is 15 residues long. The CDR3 DNA is TGTGCCAGCAGTTCATCCACAGGGTTTGGAAACACCATATATTTT. It encodes CASSSSTGFGNTIYF.

This clone was seen a few times. This chain joins TRBV13 and TRBJ1-1; D call uncertain. With 1 base removed from V and 5 bases from J, the gap between germline ends came to 11 bases. Per the germline V gene, CDR1 is PRHDT and CDR2 is FYEKMQ (reference sequence). The CDR3 consists of 14 residues. The CDR3 region is CASSLELGGTEAFF. The CDR3 nucleotides are TGTGCCAGCAGCTTAGAACTGGGAGGAACTGAAGCTTTCTTT.

The genes are TRBV27 and TRBJ1-1; 10 bases line up with TRBD1. In germline, CDR1 is MNHEY, CDR2 SMNVEV (reference sequence). The CDR3 consists of 13 residues. With V trimmed by 4 bases and J by 4 bases, 0 bases remained unmatched. CDR3 sequence: CASSWTGGTEAFF. CDR3 in DNA: TGTGCCAGCAGTTGGACAGGGGGCACTGAAGCTTTCTTT.

This clone has a handful of counts. The rearrangement joins TRBV4-1 to TRBJ2-3; 9 bases line up with TRBD2. Germline trimming cut 1 base from V and 11 bases from J; bases unmatched to any gene: 19. The CDR3 spans 18 residues. Germline V CDR1 and CDR2: MGHRA, YSYEKL. CDR3 nucleotides: TGCGCCAGCAGCCAAGGGGACTCCGCCGGGAGGCGGGAGGGCGTGCAGTATTTT. Translated: CASSQGDSAGRREGVQYF.

In its sample, this clone was seen many times. This chain links TRBV5-5 with TRBJ1-1; unclear D gene. Germline V gene lookup returns CDR1 SGHKS and CDR2 YYEKEE (reference sequence). The V gene lost 2 bases and the J gene lost 3 bases, with 11 bases spanning the gap. CDR3 size: 14 residues. Here the CDR3 DNA reads TGTGCCAGCAGCTTCCTGTACTCGTACACTGAAGCTTTCTTT. Translation gives CASSFLYSYTEAFF.

This chain links TRBV7-3 with TRBJ2-3; the match to TRBD2 covers 8 bases. V lost 5 bases and J lost 0; bases outside the gene matches: 4. CDR1 and CDR2 (germline): SGHTA, FQGTGA. CDR3 size: 15 residues. CDR3 in DNA: TGTGCCAGCAGCCCCGTAGCGGGAAGCACAGATACGCAGTATTTT. Amino acid sequence: CASSPVAGSTDTQYF.

This clone was seen only a few times. The chain carries TRBV11-2 and TRBJ2-1, with TRBD2 matching over 7 bases. The length of the CDR3 is 13 residues. The V and J ends lost 0 bases and 8 bases, in that order; junction bases with no gene match: 1. In germline, CDR1 is SGHAT, CDR2 FQNNGV. The CDR3 loop is CASSLDAGDEQFF. In nucleotides, the CDR3 is TGTGCCAGCAGCTTAGACGCGGGAGATGAGCAGTTCTTC.

This clone was recorded a few times. This chain connects TRBV10-3 to TRBJ1-2, with D maybe TRBD1 (5 bases). V was clipped by 4 bases and J by 3 bases, with 15 bases between them. The length of the CDR3 is 15 residues. Germline V lookup: CDR1 ENHRY, CDR2 SYGVKD. The CDR3 nucleotides are TGTGCCATCAGTGGATCACAGGCCATCGACTATGGCTACACCTTC. Protein product: CAISGSQAIDYGYTF.

This clone was recorded a few times. This chain uses TRBV30 with TRBJ2-3; no clear D. Per the germline V gene, CDR1 is GTSNPN and CDR2 is SVGIG (reference sequence). The germline V and J ends were trimmed by 0 bases and 5 bases, with 3 bases remaining between them. This CDR3 is 11 amino acids long. CDR3 coding DNA: TGTGCCTGGAGTGTACAAGATACGCAGTATTTT. Amino acid sequence: CAWSVQDTQYF.

This sequence joins TRBV28 and TRBJ2-2; unclear D gene. Between the trimmed V and J ends, which lost 4 bases and 6 bases, there was a span of 12 bases. CDR3 length: 14 amino acids. CDR1 MDHEN and CDR2 SYDVKM come from the germline V gene. CDR3 region: CASSSVVGAGELFF. Here the CDR3 DNA reads TGTGCCAGCAGTTCCGTCGTCGGAGCCGGGGAGCTGTTTTTT. The whole variable domain, remainder taken from reference TRBV28 and TRBJ2-2, is DVKVTQSSRYLVKRTGEKVFLECVQDMDHENMFWYRQDPGLGLRLIYFSYDVKMKEKGDIPEGYSVSREKKERFSLILESASTNQTSMYLCASSSVVGAGELFFGEGSRLTVL.

This clone came up a few times. J is TRBJ2-2 and V is TRBV29-1; TRBD2 matches 7 bases. The CDR3 is 14 amino acids. Per the germline V gene, CDR1 is SQVTM and CDR2 is ANQGSEA. V shed 4 bases, J shed 3 bases, and the junction held 5 bases outside the gene matches. CDR3 nucleotides: TGCAGCGTTGCGGCAGGGAGGGACACCGGGGAGCTGTTTTTT. This codes for CSVAAGRDTGELFF.

V and J are TRBV28 and TRBJ2-5; 13 bases agree with TRBD2. Germline assignment: CDR1 MDHEN and CDR2 SYDVKM. CDR3 length equals 16 residues. J lost 0 bases, V lost 6 bases, and 4 bases had no gene match. The CDR3 DNA follows: TGTGCCAGCAGGCCCGGACTAGCGGGGGACCAAGAGACCCAGTACTTC. Protein sequence: CASRPGLAGDQETQYF.

This clone has just a few counts. Here the CDR3 reads CASSLAGAGGRTDTQYF. CDR3 nucleotides: TGCGCCAGCAGCTTGGCCGGAGCGGGAGGCCGCACAGATACGCAGTATTTT. This chain uses TRBV5-1 with TRBJ2-3, with 9 bases that match TRBD2. Losses at the gene ends were 0 bases for V and 1 base for J; bases not matched to a gene: 6. Germline CDR1 reads SGHRS; CDR2 reads YFSETQ. The CDR3 sequence is 17 residues long.

CDR3 bases: TGTGCCAGCAGTTTAATAACAGGGGGCGGGAACATTCAGTACTTC. Amino acids: CASSLITGGGNIQYF. This chain joins TRBV27 and TRBJ2-4; 9 nucleotides agree with TRBD1. This CDR3 has 15 residues. Per the germline V gene, CDR1 is MNHEY and CDR2 is SMNVEV (reference sequence). Trimming took 2 bases from V and 7 from J; bases not matched to a gene: 6.

This clone was counted only a few times. V is TRBV19 and J is TRBJ1-1; D call uncertain. The CDR3 is 15 residues long. Germline values: CDR1 LNHDA, CDR2 SQIVND (reference sequence). V was trimmed by 6 bases and J by 4 bases, leaving 18 bases between them. The CDR3 DNA is TGTGCCAGTAGATCCGCGTGGGGAGTCGGCACTGAAGCTTTCTTT. Protein sequence: CASRSAWGVGTEAFF.

The V gene is TRBV5-4, the J gene TRBJ2-1, with D unresolved. The V gene's germline CDR1 is SGHNT and CDR2 YYREEE (reference sequence). Trimming shortened V by 2 bases and J by 2 bases, and 11 bases separated the two germline ends. The CDR3 runs to 15 residues. In DNA, the CDR3 is TGTGCCAGCAGCTTTGAGGCGAGCCCCTACAATGAGCAGTTCTTC. Translation: CASSFEASPYNEQFF.

This clone was recorded a few times. This chain joins TRBV6-5 and TRBJ1-1; D perhaps matches TRBD1 (5 bases). The germline CDR1 and CDR2 sequences are MNHEY and SVGAGI. V was trimmed by 6 bases and J by 4 bases, leaving 15 bases between them. CDR3 size: 14 residues. The CDR3 spells CASRRLQGGTEAFF. CDR3 nucleotides: TGTGCCAGCAGACGACTCCAGGGAGGCACTGAAGCTTTCTTT.

This clone has more than one count but fewer than ten. The rearrangement links TRBV18 to TRBJ1-1; D is uncertain. V was cut by 2 bases and J by 6 bases, with 28 bases left in between. This CDR3 comprises 19 residues. Germline CDR1 is KGHSH and CDR2 is LQKENI. The CDR3, as DNA: TGTGCCAGCTCACCATCCGTTAAGAGGTGGACTTCAAGTGGCGCTGAAGCTTTCTTT. Its protein product is CASSPSVKRWTSSGAEAFF.

CDR3 in amino acids: CASSPTGPVGTGELFF. The CDR3 coding sequence is TGCGCCAGCAGCCCGACAGGCCCGGTTGGCACCGGGGAGCTGTTTTTT. The chain joins TRBV5-1 to TRBJ2-2; D might be TRBD1 (6 bases). The CDR3 extends over 16 amino acids. Germline-derived CDR1 and CDR2 are SGHRS and YFSETQ. Trimming left V 4 bases short and J 4 bases short, with 17 bases between.